The entry that follows covers one TCR beta chain sequence. The clone's antigen remains unknown. Base qualities are missing; no much larger clone stands one base away. Trimming removed 6 bases from V and 4 bases from J, leaving 15 bases between the germline ends. From the cysteine up to the phenylalanine, the CDR3 has a length of 14 residues. CDR3 DNA is the only sequence kept; it has 42 bases, read in frame from the first base. These data originate in a study of T cell repertoires in cytomegalovirus infection (dated by TCRdb to between 2018 and 2021). Notes on the research overall: Donor HLA type was relevant to the analysis, as public TCR beta signatures indicated carriage of CMV infection together with the matching HLA type. General study outcomes and caveats: In both this cohort and an independent cohort of 352 donors, the cumulative frequency of public TCR beta family members distinguished carriers of CMV infection plus the relevant HLA type. The ex vivo response was dominated by HLA-C-restricted CMV-specific TCR beta clonotypes, which also provided the single most frequent clonotype in two of eight donors.

The sample was run on an Illumina HiSeq 1500. TCRdb redid the processing of the public reads, applying fastp at Q25 and MiXCR, and retained in-frame beta chains. Rows with one shared CDR3 protein collapse into an entry with the most common genes and DNA. Recorded for this sample are some 680,000 distinct CDR3 sequences; 35% to 45% of them occurred a single time. Clones ranked in the top ten supply under 3.5% of the sample. Sequences were obtained from PBMCs. This sequence originates from a human donor in good health (CMV status not recorded). Some clones in this sample may be carry-over from other donors' samples. The rearranged chain carries TRBV12-3 or TRBV12-4 and TRBJ1-1; the D gene is perhaps TRBD1, on 5 matching bases. Read as DNA, the sequence is TGTGCCAGCAGATACCTCGGGGGAGTCACTGAAGCTTTCTTT. Its protein product is CASRYLGGVTEAFF.